The entry below gives a single T cell receptor (beta chain) sequence along with its context. Its antigen is currently unknown. Patients were all untreated before their thyroid surgery. With V trimmed by 2 bases and J by 6 bases, 0 bases remained unmatched. CDR3 length: 14 amino acids. Germline CDR1 MRHNA, CDR2 SNTAGT. The sample originates from a study of metastatic and nonmetastatic thyroid tumors. Study context: Repertoires were compared across blood and tumor or nodule tissue from malignant and benign thyroid patients.

Findings of the study overall: It was reported that TCR beta diversity was significantly higher in malignant thyroid tumors than benign nodules, in blood and tumor.

Original processing notes: CDR3 was compared across clinicopathological groups, and the resulting differences were used to build a distant-metastasis classifier for papillary thyroid cancer. TCRdb re-called clones via MiXCR from the PCR reads. The V and J calls were determined by TCRdb, not by the authors. The sample has fewer than 25,000 clones, approximately 31% seen once; the top ten hold 11% to 15%. This clonotype was sampled from a female donor with papillary thyroid cancer or a benign thyroid nodule (not recorded which). Some clones in this sample may be carry-over from other donors' samples. The chain carries TRBV6-4 and TRBJ2-1; 11 bases align to TRBD1. Input material: blood. DNA for the CDR3: TGTGCCAGCAGTGACGGGACAGGGGGCAATGAGCAGTTCTTC. It is translated as CASSDGTGGNEQFF.